These T cell receptor beta chains were read from a single sample in a study of beta chain features in type 1 diabetes. Assay used: immunoSEQ multiplex PCR; TCRdb lists only in-frame clones, some missing. The table lists some 290,000 clones, roughly 25% of them singletons, with roughly 0.013% in the top ten. The sample comprised naive CD4+ T cells from blood. These receptors all stem from a woman between 25 and 40 years old with type 1 diabetes. Both conserved end residues are trimmed from each CDR3.

TRBV4-2	ASSQGLGGGNYEQY
TRBV5-1	ASRKDSDTYEQY
TRBV25-1	ASSWSSGNTIY
TRBV28	ASSPESYEQY
TRBV5-1	ASGTRQETQY
TRBV2	ASTAVGLERDIQY
TRBV15	ATSRPGVSIQY
TRBV4-1	ASSRRGAEQY
TRBV18	ASSPDSSNQPQH
TRBV29-1	SVDELGSSYNEQF
TRBV7-3	ASSLTQGRGGYT
TRBV7-9	ASSPGTAGIQY
TRBV30	AWKRGGTEAF
TRBV4-1	ASSQEGQGRYEQY
TRBV30	AWSGSGSLGNEQF
TRBV30	AWRRADNYGYT
TRBV9	ASSNGLAVTDTQY
TRBV18	ASSPLRGDSGNTIY
TRBV7-9	ASSPRGGLADTEAF
TRBV29-1	SVKLAQASYEQY
TRBV7-2	ASSFSEGTDTQY
TRBV9	ASSVELAGREQF
TRBV30	AWRREGTTDTQY
TRBV11-1	ASSPTDTGELF
TRBV30	AWSLLSSFDNEQF
TRBV15	ATSRVVSGSWETQY
TRBV30	AWRRGSGSEQY
TRBV5-6	ASAYRGYEQY
TRBV9	ASSETSGSQPDTQY